Sequencing of this T cell receptor (beta chain) was carried out in a study of OX40 agonist ivuxolimab in advanced cancers. Details on this clone: Its antigen is not known.

Whole-study results and caveats: Circulating CD4+ and CD8+ T cells showed clonal expansion by week 6 at 0.1 to 3.0 mg/kg. Low clonal expansion, among the lowest seen, marked partial responders at 0.1-3.0 mg/kg.

Sequencing was performed with immunoSEQ multiplex PCR; in TCRdb, only in-frame clones are kept and a portion is missing. Here the sample spans 9,500 to 10,000 clones, 89% being singletons. This specimen consisted of CD4+ or CD8+ T cells sorted from blood, obtained in a trial of the OX40 agonist ivuxolimab. This TCR derives from an adult with an advanced solid tumor such as melanoma, head and neck, liver or kidney cancer.

The CDR3 bases are TGTGCCAGCAGTACCCTCCCGTATGAGCAGTTCTTC. Its protein is CASSTLPYEQFF. The chain joins TRBV28 to TRBJ2-1; D is undetermined. The CDR3 runs 12 residues. Germline CDR1 MDHEN, CDR2 SYDVKM. The V and J ends lost 5 bases and 8 bases respectively, with 10 bases between them.